The 20 T cell receptor beta chains reported below all come from one sample, sequenced in a study of siplizumab effects on memory and regulatory T cells. Libraries were prepared by immunoSEQ multiplex PCR; TCRdb keeps only in-frame clonotypes and omits some of them. Of some 120,000 clones detected, around 94% appear once; the ten largest clones hold approximately 1.8%. Sequencing input: non-Treg CD4+ T cells sorted from blood. The receptors here all came from a human donor in good health.

This clone was counted a few times. This chain links TRBV5-6 with TRBJ1-6, with 8 bases identical to TRBD1. The CDR3 consists of 14 residues. J was trimmed by 9 bases and V by 2 bases; bases with no gene match: 4. CDR1 is SGHDT and CDR2 is YYEEEE in the germline V gene. The CDR3 sequence is CASSFGQGASPLHF. The CDR3 bases are TGTGCCAGCAGCTTCGGACAGGGTGCTTCACCCCTCCACTTT.

This clone has only one observation. The chain has TRBV6-5 and TRBJ2-7; D is possibly TRBD1 (6 bases). The CDR3 is 13 amino acids. The V end lost 6 bases, the J end lost 3 bases, and 12 bases lay between the germline ends. Germline CDR1 MNHEY, CDR2 SVGAGI. The CDR3 is CASRNRENYEQYF. As DNA, the CDR3 is TGTGCCAGCAGGAACAGGGAAAACTACGAGCAGTACTTC.

V and J are TRBV7-3 and TRBJ2-2; no definite D call. With 4 bases removed from V and 4 bases from J, the gap between germline ends came to 7 bases. CDR1 SGHTA and CDR2 FQGTGA come from the germline V gene. This CDR3 has 13 residues. In DNA form, the CDR3 reads TGTGCCAGCAGCTCAAAACTCACCGGGGAGCTGTTTTTT. This codes for CASSSKLTGELFF.

V is TRBV5-1 and J is TRBJ2-5; 14 positions match TRBD2. In germline, CDR1 is SGHRS, CDR2 YFSETQ. With 5 bases clipped from V and 0 bases from J, the junction kept 3 bases outside the gene matches. The CDR3 runs to 16 residues. The CDR3 reads CASRRTSGGHQETQYF. The CDR3 DNA is TGCGCCAGCAGGCGGACTAGCGGGGGGCACCAAGAGACCCAGTACTTC.

The rearrangement uses TRBV7-2 and TRBJ2-7; TRBD2 might be the D (5 bases). Germline CDR1 is SGHTA and CDR2 is FQGNSA. The CDR3 is made up of 15 amino acids. Trimming shortened V by 0 bases and J by 4 bases, and 13 bases separated the two germline ends. This CDR3 reads CASSLADQPGYEQYF. In DNA, the CDR3 is TGTGCCAGCAGCTTAGCGGATCAACCGGGGTACGAGCAGTACTTC.

The V and J genes are TRBV5-1 and TRBJ1-1, with D possibly being TRBD1 (5 bases). The germline V and J ends were trimmed by 0 bases and 0 bases, with 9 bases remaining between them. The germline V gene encodes CDR1 SGHRS and CDR2 YFSETQ. The CDR3 contains 15 residues. CDR3 in DNA: TGCGCCAGCAGCTTGGGTCCAGGGATGAACACTGAAGCTTTCTTT. This sequence encodes CASSLGPGMNTEAFF.

V usage is TRBV10-3 and J usage is TRBJ2-1; TRBD2 matches at 15 bases. Looked up from germline, CDR1 is ENHRY and CDR2 is SYGVKD. The CDR3 length is 13 residues. V was clipped by 11 bases and J by 7 bases; unmatched bases: 3. The CDR3 spells CASGLAGGNEQFF. The DNA of the CDR3 is TGTGCCTCCGGACTAGCGGGAGGGAATGAGCAGTTCTTC.

The genes are TRBV18 and TRBJ1-2; possible D gene TRBD1, 6 bases. Trimming cost V 3 bases and J 8 bases, with 16 bases left between them. This CDR3 has 14 amino acids. Germline V CDR1 and CDR2: KGHSH, LQKENI. Here the CDR3 reads CASSPTRDNGGYTF. For the CDR3, the DNA is TGTGCCAGCTCACCCACGAGGGACAATGGGGGCTACACCTTC. Together with reference TRBV18 and TRBJ1-2, the CDR3 gives the full variable domain: NAGVMQNPRHLVRRRGQEARLRCSPMKGHSHVYWYRQLPEEGLKFMVYLQKENIIDESGMPKERFSAEFPKEGPSILRIQQVVRGDSAAYFCASSPTRDNGGYTFGSGTRLTVV.

The chain links TRBV6-5 to TRBJ1-2; unclear D gene. The germline V gene encodes CDR1 MNHEY and CDR2 SVGAGI. Trimming shortened V by 0 bases and J by 2 bases, and 7 bases separated the two germline ends. This CDR3 is built from 14 residues. In nucleotides, the CDR3 is TGTGCCAGCAGTTACTCCCCGGGGAACTATGGCTACACCTTC. Its protein product is CASSYSPGNYGYTF.

The genes are TRBV5-6 and TRBJ1-2; the match to TRBD1 covers 9 bases. The V segment lost 4 bases and the J segment 8 bases; nucleotides outside the gene matches: 6. There are 13 residues in the CDR3. CDR1 is SGHDT, CDR2 YYEEEE, per germline. The CDR3 loop reads CASSAQGAGGYTF. The CDR3, as DNA: TGTGCCAGCAGCGCACAGGGGGCGGGCGGCTACACCTTC.

The chain carries TRBV27 and TRBJ1-1; D not certain. Between the trimmed V and J ends, which lost 5 bases and 1 base, there was a span of 8 bases. Germline V gene sequence: CDR1 MNHEY, CDR2 SMNVEV (reference sequence). The CDR3 length is 13 residues. CDR3 protein: CASSKRENTEAFF. For the CDR3, the DNA is TGTGCCAGCAGTAAAAGGGAGAACACTGAAGCTTTCTTT.

The chain employs TRBV6-1 and TRBJ2-6; TRBD2 aligns across 12 bases. CDR1 MNHNS and CDR2 SASEGT come from the germline V gene. V was clipped by 4 bases and J by 0 bases; unmatched bases: 7. The CDR3 sequence is 19 residues long. The CDR3, as DNA: TGTGCCAGCAGTGCGGGACTAGCGGGTACCTTCTCTGGGGCCAACGTCCTGACTTTC. It encodes CASSAGLAGTFSGANVLTF.

The chain links TRBV19 to TRBJ1-5, with TRBD1 as a possible D gene (5 bases). V was pared by 6 bases and J by 5 bases, with 11 bases between. In germline, CDR1 is LNHDA, CDR2 SQIVND (reference sequence). The CDR3 is 13 amino acids. The DNA of the CDR3 is TGTGCCAGTAGATGGGACTTGTATCAGCCCCAGCATTTT. As protein: CASRWDLYQPQHF.

This sequence joins TRBV6-5 and TRBJ1-4; D may be TRBD1 (6 bases). Trimming pared 5 bases from V and 3 bases from J, leaving 13 bases between. This CDR3 comprises 15 residues. Germline V lookup: CDR1 MNHEY, CDR2 SVGAGI. CDR3 in DNA: TGTGCCAGCAGTGGGAACAGGGCAGCTAATGAAAAACTGTTTTTT. Translated: CASSGNRAANEKLFF.

The CDR3 nucleotides read TGTGCCAGCAGCTTGTCAGGTAGCACAGATACGCAGTATTTT. Translation: CASSLSGSTDTQYF. The chain joins TRBV5-4 to TRBJ2-3; no clear D gene. Per the germline V gene, CDR1 is SGHNT and CDR2 is YYREEE (reference sequence). V lost 1 base and J 0 bases, leaving 6 bases between the germline ends. The CDR3 spans 14 residues. Filled out from reference TRBV5-4 and TRBJ2-3, the complete variable domain reads ETGVTQSPTHLIKTRGQQVTLRCSSQSGHNTVSWYQQALGQGPQFIFQYYREEENGRGNFPPRFSGLQFPNYSSELNVNALELDDSALYLCASSLSGSTDTQYFGPGTRLTVL.

The chain uses TRBV27 and TRBJ1-1, with D unresolved. The germline V gene encodes CDR1 MNHEY and CDR2 SMNVEV (reference sequence). This CDR3 is 15 amino acids long. The V end lost 2 bases, the J end lost 1 base, and 11 bases lay between the germline ends. The chain's CDR3 is CASSLRGGRNTEAFF. DNA for the CDR3: TGTGCCAGCAGTTTAAGAGGAGGGAGGAACACTGAAGCTTTCTTT.

This clone was recorded only once. This chain connects TRBV27 to TRBJ2-5; TRBD1 matches at 9 bases. The V gene's germline CDR1 is MNHEY and CDR2 SMNVEV (reference sequence). After removal of 7 bases from V and 5 bases from J, the junction contained 14 bases not matched to a gene. The CDR3 consists of 16 residues. The CDR3 DNA sequence: TGTGCCAGCAAGGGGCGGGGACAGGGTTTCGTGGAGACCCAGTACTTC. This encodes CASKGRGQGFVETQYF.

The chain carries TRBV5-4 and TRBJ2-3, with D perhaps matching TRBD2 (6 bases). Trimming removed 2 bases from V and 2 bases from J, with 15 bases in between. The germline CDR1 and CDR2 sequences are SGHNT and YYREEE (reference sequence). CDR3 length equals 16 residues. The CDR3 loop is CASSFNLGGPTDTQYF. CDR3 coding DNA: TGTGCCAGCAGCTTTAATTTGGGGGGTCCCACAGATACGCAGTATTTT.

In its sample, this clone was seen once. The J gene is TRBJ1-6, the V gene TRBV7-9; TRBD1 is a possible D gene (5 bases). CDR1 SEHNR and CDR2 FQNEAQ come from the germline V gene (reference sequence). Trimming shortened V by 1 base and J by 10 bases, and 8 bases separated the two germline ends. The CDR3 loop spans 13 amino acids. Here the CDR3 reads CASSLDRGSPLHF. In DNA, the CDR3 is TGTGCCAGCAGCTTAGACCGGGGGTCACCCCTCCACTTT. The full variable domain, completed using reference TRBV7-9 and TRBJ1-6, is DTGVSQNPRHKITKRGQNVTFRCDPISEHNRLYWYRQTLGQGPEFLTYFQNEAQLEKSRLLSDRFSAERPKGSFSTLEIQRTEQGDSAMYLCASSLDRGSPLHFGNGTRLTVT.

The chain uses TRBV29-1 and TRBJ1-1, with a tentative D call TRBD1 (5 bases). Trimming shortened V by 6 bases and J by 1 base, and 12 bases separated the two germline ends. The V gene's germline CDR1 is SQVTM and CDR2 ANQGSEA. The CDR3 has 13 amino acids. The CDR3 loop reads CSVGTVRNTEAFF. CDR3 nucleotides: TGCAGCGTCGGGACGGTGAGGAACACTGAAGCTTTCTTT.